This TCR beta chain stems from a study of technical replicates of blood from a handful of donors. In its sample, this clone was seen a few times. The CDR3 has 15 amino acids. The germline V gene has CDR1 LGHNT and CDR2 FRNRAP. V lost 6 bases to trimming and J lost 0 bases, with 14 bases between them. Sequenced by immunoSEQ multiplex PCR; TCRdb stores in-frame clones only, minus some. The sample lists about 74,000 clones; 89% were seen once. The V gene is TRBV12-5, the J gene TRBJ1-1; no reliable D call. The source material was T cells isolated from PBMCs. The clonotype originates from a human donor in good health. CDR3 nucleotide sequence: TGTGCTAGTGGCCCCCTGGGAGGTCTGAACACTGAAGCTTTCTTT. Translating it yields CASGPLGGLNTEAFF.